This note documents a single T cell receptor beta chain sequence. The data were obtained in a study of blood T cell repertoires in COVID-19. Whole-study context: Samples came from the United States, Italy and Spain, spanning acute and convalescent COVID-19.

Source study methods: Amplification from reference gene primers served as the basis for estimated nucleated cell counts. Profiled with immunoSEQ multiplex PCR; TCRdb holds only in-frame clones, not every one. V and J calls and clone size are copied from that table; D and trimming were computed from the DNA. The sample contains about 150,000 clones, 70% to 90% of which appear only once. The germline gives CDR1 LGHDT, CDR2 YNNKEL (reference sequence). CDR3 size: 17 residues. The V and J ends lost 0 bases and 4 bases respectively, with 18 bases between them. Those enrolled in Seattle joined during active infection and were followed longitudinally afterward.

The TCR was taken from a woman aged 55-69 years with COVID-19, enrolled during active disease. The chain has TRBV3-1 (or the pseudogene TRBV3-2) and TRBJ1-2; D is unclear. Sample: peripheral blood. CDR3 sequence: CASSQDEAGSWVYGYTF. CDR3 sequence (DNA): TGTGCCAGCAGCCAAGATGAAGCGGGTTCCTGGGTCTATGGCTACACCTTC.